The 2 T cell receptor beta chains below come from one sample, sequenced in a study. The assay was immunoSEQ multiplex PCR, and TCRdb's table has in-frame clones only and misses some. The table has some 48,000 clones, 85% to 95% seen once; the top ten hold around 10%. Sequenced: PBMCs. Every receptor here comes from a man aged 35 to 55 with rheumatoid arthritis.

CDR3 sequence (DNA): TGTGCCAGCAGCCAACAGGGGGTACCGTACAATGAGCAGTTCTTC. Protein sequence: CASSQQGVPYNEQFF. The chain employs TRBV3-1 (or the pseudogene TRBV3-2) and TRBJ2-1; 7 bases line up with TRBD1. CDR1 and CDR2 from the germline V gene are LGHDT and YNNKEL (reference sequence). This CDR3 has 15 amino acids. V lost 2 bases to trimming and J lost 4 bases; unmatched junction nucleotides: 5.

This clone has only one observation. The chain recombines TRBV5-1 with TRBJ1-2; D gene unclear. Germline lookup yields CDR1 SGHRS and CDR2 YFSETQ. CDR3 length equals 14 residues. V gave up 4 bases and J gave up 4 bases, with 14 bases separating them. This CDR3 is CASSDRTLSYGYTF. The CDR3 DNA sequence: TGCGCCAGCAGCGATAGGACGCTCTCCTATGGCTACACCTTC.